The clone carrying this T cell receptor beta chain has ten or more counts. Its matching antigen is unknown. 5'RACE template switching produced TCR cDNA carrying a universal primer site and UMIs. TCRdb recomputed calls from the 5' RACE reads with MiXCR, one row per CDR3 protein. In the table there are some 290,000 distinct CDR3 sequences, about 10% of which are singletons. The data belong to a study of T cells after yellow fever vaccination. Study-wide context: Where fractions had low cell numbers, libraries were prepared from them with the SMART-Seq v4 Ultra Low Input RNA kit.

The germline V gene encodes CDR1 MGHRA and CDR2 YSYEKL. The CDR3 spans 16 residues. Trimming removed 1 base from V and 4 bases from J; junction bases left unmatched: 6. Study-level points and caveats: Relatively few clonotypes were ones that appeared in both CD4 and CD8 compartments.

The TCR sequence derives from a man younger than 30 who received the YFV17D yellow fever vaccine. The chain links TRBV4-1 to TRBJ2-1, with 8 bases that match TRBD1. Material: CD4+ T cells sorted from PBMCs, obtained 45 days after the yellow fever booster vaccination. DNA of the CDR3: TGCGCCAGCAGCCAAGGAACAGGGGGAATATACAATGAGCAGTTCTTC. It specifies CASSQGTGGIYNEQFF.